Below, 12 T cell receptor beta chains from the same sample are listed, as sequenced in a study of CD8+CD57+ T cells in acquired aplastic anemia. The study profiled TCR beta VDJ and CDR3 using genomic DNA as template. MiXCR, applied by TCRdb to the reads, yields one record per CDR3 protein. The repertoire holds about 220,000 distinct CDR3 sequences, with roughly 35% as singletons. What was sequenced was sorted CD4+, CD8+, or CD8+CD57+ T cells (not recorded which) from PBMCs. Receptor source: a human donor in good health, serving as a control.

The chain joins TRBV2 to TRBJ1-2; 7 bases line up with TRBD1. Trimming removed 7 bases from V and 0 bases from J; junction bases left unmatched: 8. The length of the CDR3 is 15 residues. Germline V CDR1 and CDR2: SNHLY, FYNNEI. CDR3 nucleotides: TGTGCCAGCATCGAGGACAGGCAAGCTAACTATGGCTACACCTTC. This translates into CASIEDRQANYGYTF.

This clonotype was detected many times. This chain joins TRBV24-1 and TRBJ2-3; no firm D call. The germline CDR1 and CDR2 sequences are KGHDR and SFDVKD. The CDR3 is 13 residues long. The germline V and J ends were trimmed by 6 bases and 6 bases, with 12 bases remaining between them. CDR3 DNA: TGTGCCACCAGTCCTGCCGGTGAGGATACGCAGTATTTT. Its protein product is CATSPAGEDTQYF.

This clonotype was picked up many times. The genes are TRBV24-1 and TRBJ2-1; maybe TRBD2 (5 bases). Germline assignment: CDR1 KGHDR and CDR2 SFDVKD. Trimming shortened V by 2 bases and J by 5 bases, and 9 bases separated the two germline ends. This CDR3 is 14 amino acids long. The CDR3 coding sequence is TGTGCCACCAGTGATTGGACTGGGAACAATGAGCAGTTCTTC. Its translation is CATSDWTGNNEQFF.

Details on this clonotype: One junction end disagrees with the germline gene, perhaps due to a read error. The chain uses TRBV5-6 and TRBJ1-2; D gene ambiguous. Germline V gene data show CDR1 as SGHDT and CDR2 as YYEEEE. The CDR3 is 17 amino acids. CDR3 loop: CASSLWKSGWANYGYAF. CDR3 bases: TGTGCCAGCAGCTTGTGGAAGTCGGGGTGGGCTAACTATGGCTACGCCTTC. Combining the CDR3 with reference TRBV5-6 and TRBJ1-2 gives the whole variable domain DAGVTQSPTHLIKTRGQQVTLRCSPKSGHDTVSWYQQALGQGPQFIFQYYEEEERQRGNFPDRFSGHQFPNYSSELNVNALLLGDSALYLCASSLWKSGWANYGYAFGSGTRLTVV.

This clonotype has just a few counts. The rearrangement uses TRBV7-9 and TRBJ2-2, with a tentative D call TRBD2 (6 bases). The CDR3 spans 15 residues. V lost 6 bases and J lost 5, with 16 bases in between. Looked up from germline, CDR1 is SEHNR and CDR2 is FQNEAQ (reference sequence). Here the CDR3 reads CASSPLSGRTGELFF. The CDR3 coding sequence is TGTGCCAGCAGTCCTCTTAGCGGTAGAACCGGGGAGCTGTTTTTT.

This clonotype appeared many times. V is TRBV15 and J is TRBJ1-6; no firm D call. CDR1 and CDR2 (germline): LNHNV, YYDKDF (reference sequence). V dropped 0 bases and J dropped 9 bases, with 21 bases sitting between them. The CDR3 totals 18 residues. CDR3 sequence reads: CATSRDRTQGGSGSPLHF. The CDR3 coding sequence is TGTGCCACCAGCAGAGATCGAACACAAGGAGGGTCCGGTTCACCCCTCCACTTT.

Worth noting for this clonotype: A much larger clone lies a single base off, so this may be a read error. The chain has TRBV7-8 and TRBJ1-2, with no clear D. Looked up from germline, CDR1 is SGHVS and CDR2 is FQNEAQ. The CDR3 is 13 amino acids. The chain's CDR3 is CAGSLAAANGYTF. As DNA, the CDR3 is TGTGCCGGCAGCTTGGCGGCGGCGAACGGCTACACCTTC.

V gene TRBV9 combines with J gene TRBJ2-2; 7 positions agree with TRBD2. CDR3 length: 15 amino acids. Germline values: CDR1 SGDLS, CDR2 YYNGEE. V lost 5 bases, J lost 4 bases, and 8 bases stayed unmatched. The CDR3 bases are TGTGCCAGCAGTCGTTCCCCTAGCGGCACCGGGGAGCTGTTTTTT. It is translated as CASSRSPSGTGELFF.

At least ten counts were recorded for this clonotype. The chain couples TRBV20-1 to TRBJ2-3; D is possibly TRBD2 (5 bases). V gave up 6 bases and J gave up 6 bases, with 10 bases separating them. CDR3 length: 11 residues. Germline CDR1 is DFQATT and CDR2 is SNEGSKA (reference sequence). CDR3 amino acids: CSAPWRDTQYF. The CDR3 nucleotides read TGCAGTGCCCCCTGGAGGGATACGCAGTATTTT.

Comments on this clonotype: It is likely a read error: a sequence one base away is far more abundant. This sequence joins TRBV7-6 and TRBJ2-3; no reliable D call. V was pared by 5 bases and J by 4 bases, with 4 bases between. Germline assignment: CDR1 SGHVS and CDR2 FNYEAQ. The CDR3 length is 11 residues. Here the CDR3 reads CASSHSDTQYF. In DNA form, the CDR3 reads TGTGCCAGCAGCCACTCAGATACGCAGTATTTT.

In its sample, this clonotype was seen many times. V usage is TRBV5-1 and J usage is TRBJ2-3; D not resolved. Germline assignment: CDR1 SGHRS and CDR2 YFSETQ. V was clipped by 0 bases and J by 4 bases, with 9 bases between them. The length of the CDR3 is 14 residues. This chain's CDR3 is CASSLVQSADTQYF. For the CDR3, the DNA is TGCGCCAGCAGCTTGGTTCAGTCGGCAGATACGCAGTATTTT. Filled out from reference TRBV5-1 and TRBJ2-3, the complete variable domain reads KAGVTQTPRYLIKTRGQQVTLSCSPISGHRSVSWYQQTPGQGLQFLFEYFSETQRNKGNFPGRFSGRQFSNSRSEMNVSTLELGDSALYLCASSLVQSADTQYFGPGTRLTVL.

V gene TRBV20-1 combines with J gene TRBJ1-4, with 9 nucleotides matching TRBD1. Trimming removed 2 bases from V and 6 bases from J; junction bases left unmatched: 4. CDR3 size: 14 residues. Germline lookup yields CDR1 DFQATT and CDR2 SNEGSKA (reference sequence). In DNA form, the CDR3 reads TGCAGTGCTAGAAGCCGACAGGGGGATGAAAAACTGTTTTTT. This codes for CSARSRQGDEKLFF.